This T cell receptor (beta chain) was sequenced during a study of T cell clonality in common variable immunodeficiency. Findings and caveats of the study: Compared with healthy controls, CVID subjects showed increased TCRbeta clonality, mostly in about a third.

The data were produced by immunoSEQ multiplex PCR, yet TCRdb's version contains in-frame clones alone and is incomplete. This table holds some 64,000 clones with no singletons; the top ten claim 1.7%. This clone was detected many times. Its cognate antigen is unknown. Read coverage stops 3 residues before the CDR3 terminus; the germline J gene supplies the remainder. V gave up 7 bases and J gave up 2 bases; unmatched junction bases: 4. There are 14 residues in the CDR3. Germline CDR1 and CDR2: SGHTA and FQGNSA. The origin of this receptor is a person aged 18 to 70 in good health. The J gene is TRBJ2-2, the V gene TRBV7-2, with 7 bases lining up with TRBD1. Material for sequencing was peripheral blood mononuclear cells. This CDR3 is CASTEGGNTGELFF. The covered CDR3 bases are TGTGCCAGCACCGAAGGGGGCAACACCGGGGAG.